The 18 T cell receptor beta chains in this list originate from one sample, sequenced in a study of beta chain features in type 1 diabetes listed by TCRdb under 2018. Libraries were constructed by the immunoSEQ multiplex PCR assay. The entire isolated RNA was reverse transcribed using the High Capacity cDNA Reverse Transcription Kit, and thus expressed TCRB transcripts were sequenced. The table was pulled from immuneACCESS by TCRdb, which kept in-frame rearrangements only. Such tables lose some clones; where checked, under half of the loss comes from unresolved V genes, and the rest has no known cause. The sample yields 350,000 to 400,000 clones; over 12% were counted once. The top ten clonotypes cover about 0.019% of the sample. The material sequenced was naive CD4+ T cells from blood. Per the publication, the cell subset or site label means: true naive CD4+ T cells. The receptors stem from a woman between 18 and 30 years old in good health.

This clone was picked up a small number of times. The chain combines TRBV2 with TRBJ2-3, with D maybe TRBD2 (6 bases). V lost 6 bases to trimming and J lost 4 bases, with 14 bases between them. CDR1 SNHLY and CDR2 FYNNEI come from the germline V gene. The CDR3 contains 14 residues. CDR3 nucleotides: TGTGCCAGCAGCGACGGGAGTGGGCCAGATACGCAGTATTTT. Protein: CASSDGSGPDTQYF.

The rearrangement links TRBV28 to TRBJ2-5; D is uncertain. The CDR3 runs to 13 residues. Germline lookup yields CDR1 MDHEN and CDR2 SYDVKM. The V and J ends lost 3 bases and 4 bases respectively, with 9 bases between them. CDR3 DNA: TGTGCCAGCAGTTTCGTGAGTGTAGAGACCCAGTACTTC. It translates to CASSFVSVETQYF.

This chain links TRBV7-9 with TRBJ2-7; the match to TRBD2 covers 16 bases. The CDR3 is 16 amino acids. CDR1 and CDR2 from the germline V gene are SEHNR and FQNEAQ (reference sequence). V dropped 5 bases and J dropped 4; count of bases not matched to a gene: 5. CDR3 protein: CASSPRGLAGGYEQYF. The CDR3 region has the DNA TGTGCCAGCAGCCCCCGGGGACTAGCGGGAGGGTACGAGCAGTACTTC.

This clone was detected only a few times. The chain joins TRBV15 to TRBJ2-6, with a possible D match to TRBD1 (6 bases). V was clipped by 1 base and J by 2 bases, with 12 bases between them. Germline CDR1 and CDR2: LNHNV and YYDKDF (reference sequence). The CDR3 is 17 residues long. The CDR3 sequence: CATSRVAGAAGANVLTF. CDR3 bases: TGTGCCACCAGCAGAGTTGCAGGGGCGGCTGGGGCCAACGTCCTGACTTTC.

This clone appeared a few times. The same CDR3 is also encoded by other DNA sequences in this sample. This chain connects TRBV5-1 to TRBJ2-7; maybe TRBD2 (6 bases). Germline loops: CDR1 SGHRS, CDR2 YFSETQ. With 4 bases removed from V and 0 bases from J, the gap between germline ends came to 11 bases. The CDR3 loop spans 14 amino acids. CDR3 amino acids: CASSRDSSSYEQYF. The CDR3 region has the DNA TGCGCCAGCAGCAGGGACTCCAGCTCCTACGAGCAGTACTTC.

This chain joins TRBV4-2 and TRBJ2-1; 8 bases map to TRBD2. Germline V gene data show CDR1 as LGHNA and CDR2 as YNFKEQ. CDR3 length equals 16 residues. J lost 8 bases, V lost 1 base, and 10 bases had no gene match. The CDR3 region is CASSQGKSGGGYEQFF. CDR3 coding DNA: TGTGCCAGCAGCCAAGGGAAATCGGGAGGGGGGTATGAGCAGTTCTTC.

This clone was seen more than once but under ten times. J is TRBJ1-5 and V is TRBV10-3; D gene uncertain. Germline CDR1 is ENHRY and CDR2 is SYGVKD. This CDR3 region has 15 residues. V was shortened by 0 bases and J by 0 bases, with 6 bases between the two germline ends. The CDR3 DNA is TGTGCCATCAGTGAGTCGTCGGTTAGCAATCAGCCCCAGCATTTT. This sequence encodes CAISESSVSNQPQHF.

This chain joins TRBV5-4 and TRBJ2-5, with D hard to call. Trimming pared 4 bases from V and 4 bases from J, leaving 14 bases between. The V gene's germline CDR1 is SGHNT and CDR2 YYREEE (reference sequence). The CDR3 sequence is 14 residues long. The CDR3 DNA reads as TGTGCCAGCAGCCTGCCCCTTTCGGGAGAGACCCAGTACTTC. Its protein is CASSLPLSGETQYF.

V usage is TRBV18 and J usage is TRBJ1-5; 11 positions agree with TRBD1. Germline loops: CDR1 KGHSH, CDR2 LQKENI. The CDR3 totals 14 residues. Germline trimming cut 6 bases from V and 7 bases from J; bases unmatched to any gene: 5. The CDR3 DNA reads as TGTGCCAGCTCGCCGGGACAGGGGGTGCAGCCCCAGCATTTT. Residues: CASSPGQGVQPQHF.

This clone has just a few counts. The rearrangement links TRBV7-3 to TRBJ2-3; 13 positions match TRBD2. The germline V gene encodes CDR1 SGHTA and CDR2 FQGTGA. The CDR3 is 15 residues long. V trimming: 5 bases; J trimming: 8 bases; junction bases outside the gene matches: 7. The CDR3: CASSTLGLAGSTQYF. The DNA for the CDR3 is TGTGCCAGCAGCACCTTGGGACTAGCGGGATCTACGCAGTATTTT.

J is TRBJ2-7 and V is TRBV6-6; possible D gene TRBD1, 6 bases. Germline CDR1 and CDR2: MNHNY and SVGAGI (reference sequence). The ends were cut back, 6 bases at V and 5 bases at J, with 14 bases in the middle. The CDR3 has 13 amino acids. DNA for the CDR3: TGTGCCAGCAGCAACGGACAGATCAACGAGCAGTACTTC. Protein: CASSNGQINEQYF.

This clone was found a few times. The rearrangement joins TRBV5-1 to TRBJ1-1; D remains unclear. The CDR3 has 15 amino acids. CDR1 SGHRS and CDR2 YFSETQ come from the germline V gene. V lost 6 bases to trimming and J lost 5 bases, with 20 bases between them. Written as DNA, the CDR3 is TGCGCCAGCAAACGAGACTCCGGAGTAGAGACTGAAGCTTTCTTT. Its translation: CASKRDSGVETEAFF.

This clone was found a few times. The chain is built from TRBV23-1 and TRBJ2-7; D may be TRBD2 (5 bases). TRBV23-1 has ORF status, its function being uncertain. The ends were cut back, 0 bases at V and 0 bases at J, with 12 bases in the middle. The CDR3 has 16 residues. CDR3 in DNA: TGCGCCAGCAGTCAATCGAACCCGGGGAGCTCCTACGAGCAGTACTTC. Protein: CASSQSNPGSSYEQYF.

There are a few counts of this clone. V gene TRBV30 combines with J gene TRBJ2-2; 7 bases line up with TRBD2. This CDR3 region has 13 residues. V lost 6 bases to trimming and J lost 3 bases; unmatched junction nucleotides: 4. Germline V gene sequence: CDR1 GTSNPN, CDR2 SVGIG (reference sequence). CDR3 DNA: TGTGCCTGCGGGAGGAGGTACACCGGGGAGCTGTTTTTT. It translates to CACGRRYTGELFF. Full variable domain (remainder filled in from reference TRBV30 and TRBJ2-2): SQTIHQWPATLVQPVGSPLSLECTVEGTSNPNLYWYRQAAGRGLQLLFYSVGIGQISSEVPQNLSASRPQDRQFILSSKKLLLSDSGFYLCACGRRYTGELFFGEGSRLTVL.

This clone was seen a few times. This chain links TRBV5-4 with TRBJ2-2, with 9 bases lining up with TRBD2. Germline loops: CDR1 SGHNT, CDR2 YYREEE (reference sequence). Losses at the gene ends were 6 bases for V and 10 bases for J; bases not matched to a gene: 13. The CDR3 is 15 residues long. The CDR3 DNA is TGTGCCAGCACCCTAAGGCGGGAGGGCCACGAGGAGCTGTTTTTT. Its protein is CASTLRREGHEELFF.

This clone has only a few counts. The V and J genes are TRBV25-1 and TRBJ2-7; tentatively, D is TRBD2 (5 bases). V was shortened by 5 bases and J by 3 bases, with 11 bases between the two germline ends. This CDR3 is built from 13 residues. Germline V lookup: CDR1 MGHDK, CDR2 SYGVNS. CDR3 in amino acids: CASSLAPGYEQYF. The CDR3 DNA reads as TGTGCCAGCAGTCTAGCTCCAGGCTACGAGCAGTACTTC.

This clone was seen more than once but under ten times. This chain connects TRBV11-2 to TRBJ1-5; D is ambiguous. There are 15 residues in the CDR3. Germline CDR1 reads SGHAT; CDR2 reads FQNNGV. Trimming removed 0 bases at V and 4 bases at J, with 10 bases between. Here the CDR3 reads CASSLDGRVNQPQHF. The CDR3 nucleotides read TGTGCCAGCAGCTTAGATGGGCGGGTGAATCAGCCCCAGCATTTT.

This clone was detected only a few times. The chain recombines TRBV5-1 with TRBJ2-1, with D perhaps TRBD2 (5 bases). From germline, CDR1 is SGHRS and CDR2 YFSETQ. V lost 0 bases and J 0 bases, leaving 10 bases between the germline ends. The CDR3 totals 16 residues. The CDR3, as DNA: TGCGCCAGCAGCTTGGAGGGAGCGTACTCCTACAATGAGCAGTTCTTC. Translated: CASSLEGAYSYNEQFF. The whole variable domain, filled in from reference TRBV5-1 and TRBJ2-1, reads KAGVTQTPRYLIKTRGQQVTLSCSPISGHRSVSWYQQTPGQGLQFLFEYFSETQRNKGNFPGRFSGRQFSNSRSEMNVSTLELGDSALYLCASSLEGAYSYNEQFFGPGTRLTVL.